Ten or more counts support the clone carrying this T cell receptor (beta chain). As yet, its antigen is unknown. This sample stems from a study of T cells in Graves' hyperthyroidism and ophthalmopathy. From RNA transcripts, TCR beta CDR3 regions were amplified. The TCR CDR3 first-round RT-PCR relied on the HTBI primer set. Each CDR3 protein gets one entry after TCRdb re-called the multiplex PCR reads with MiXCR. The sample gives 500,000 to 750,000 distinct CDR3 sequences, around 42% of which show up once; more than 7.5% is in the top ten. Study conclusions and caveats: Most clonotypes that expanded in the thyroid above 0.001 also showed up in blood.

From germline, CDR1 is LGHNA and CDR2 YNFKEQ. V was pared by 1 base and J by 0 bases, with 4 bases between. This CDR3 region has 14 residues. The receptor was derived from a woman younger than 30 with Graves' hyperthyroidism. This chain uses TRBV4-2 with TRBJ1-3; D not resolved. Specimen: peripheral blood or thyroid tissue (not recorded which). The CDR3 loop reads CASSQADSGNTIYF. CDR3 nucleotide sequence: TGTGCCAGCAGCCAAGCGGACTCTGGAAACACCATATATTTT.